This TCR beta chain was observed in a study of shared T cell receptors in the human thymus. Profiling relied on immunoSEQ multiplex PCR, and the TCRdb table lists in-frame clones only, not all of them. The sample holds 500,000 to 550,000 clones, 70% to 80% seen once. Germline CDR1 is SEHNR and CDR2 is FQNEAQ (reference sequence). The CDR3 has 19 residues. Trimming at V came to 7 bases and at J to 2 bases, leaving 19 bases not matched to a gene. The same sample was also used in a study of human thymus T cells. That paper adds: Thymus tissue for the work was resected from patients undergoing corrective heart surgery. Gene usage (both V and J) appeared biased in thymic and blood repertoires.

This chain uses TRBV7-9 with TRBJ2-5, with 10 bases identical to TRBD1. What was sequenced was thymocytes. The receptor was derived from a boy under two years old with a congenital heart defect. In DNA form, the CDR3 reads TGTGCCAGCAACACTCTGTTAGACAGGGGGCGATTTTCACAAGAGACCCAGTACTTC. Translated: CASNTLLDRGRFSQETQYF.